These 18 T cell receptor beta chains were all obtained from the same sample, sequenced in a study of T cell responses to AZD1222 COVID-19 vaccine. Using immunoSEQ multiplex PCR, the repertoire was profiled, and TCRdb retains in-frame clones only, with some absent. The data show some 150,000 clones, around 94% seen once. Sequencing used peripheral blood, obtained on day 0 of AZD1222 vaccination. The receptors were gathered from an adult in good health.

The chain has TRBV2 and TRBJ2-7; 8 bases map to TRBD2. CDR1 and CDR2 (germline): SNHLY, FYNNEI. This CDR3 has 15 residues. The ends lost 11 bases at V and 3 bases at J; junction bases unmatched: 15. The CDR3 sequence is CARGGARTEIYEQYV. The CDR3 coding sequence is TGTGCCCGGGGGGGGGCGAGGACGGAGATCTACGAGCAGTACGTC.

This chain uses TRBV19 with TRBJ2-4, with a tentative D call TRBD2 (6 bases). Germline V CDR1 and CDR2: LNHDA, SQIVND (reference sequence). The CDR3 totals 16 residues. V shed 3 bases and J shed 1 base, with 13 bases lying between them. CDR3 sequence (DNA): TGTGCCAGTAGTATGCCCCGGGGGATGGCCAAAAACATTCAGTACTTC. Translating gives CASSMPRGMAKNIQYF. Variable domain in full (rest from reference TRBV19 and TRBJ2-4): DGGITQSPKYLFRKEGQNVTLSCEQNLNHDAMYWYRQDPGQGLRLIYYSQIVNDFQKGDIAEGYSVSREKKESFPLTVTSAQKNPTAFYLCASSMPRGMAKNIQYFGAGTRLSVL.

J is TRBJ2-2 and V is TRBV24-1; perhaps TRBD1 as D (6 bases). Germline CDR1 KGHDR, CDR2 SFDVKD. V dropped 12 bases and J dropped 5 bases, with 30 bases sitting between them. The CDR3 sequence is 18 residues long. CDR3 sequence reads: CAPPTFRYDRKWTGELFF. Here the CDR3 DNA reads TGTGCCCCCCCCACCTTCCGATACGACAGGAAATGGACCGGGGAGCTGTTTTTT.

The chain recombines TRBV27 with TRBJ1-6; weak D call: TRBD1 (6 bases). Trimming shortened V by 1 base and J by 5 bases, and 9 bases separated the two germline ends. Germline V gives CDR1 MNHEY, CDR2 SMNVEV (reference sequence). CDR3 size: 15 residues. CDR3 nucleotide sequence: TGTGCCAGCAGTTTATATAGGGGGAATAATTCACCCCTCCACTTT. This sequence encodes CASSLYRGNNSPLHF.

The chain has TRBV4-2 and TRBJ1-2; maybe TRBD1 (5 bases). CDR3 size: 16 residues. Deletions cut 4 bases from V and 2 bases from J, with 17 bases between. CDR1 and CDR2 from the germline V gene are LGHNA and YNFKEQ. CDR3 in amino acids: CASSLRGDASNYGYTF. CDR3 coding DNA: TGTGCCAGCAGCCTACGGGGGGATGCCTCCAACTATGGCTACACCTTC.

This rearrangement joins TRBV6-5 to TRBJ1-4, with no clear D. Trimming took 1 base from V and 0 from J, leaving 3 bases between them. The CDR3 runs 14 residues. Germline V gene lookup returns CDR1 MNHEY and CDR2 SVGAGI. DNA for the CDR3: TGTGCCAGCAGTTACTTGGCAACTAATGAAAAACTGTTTTTT. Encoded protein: CASSYLATNEKLFF.

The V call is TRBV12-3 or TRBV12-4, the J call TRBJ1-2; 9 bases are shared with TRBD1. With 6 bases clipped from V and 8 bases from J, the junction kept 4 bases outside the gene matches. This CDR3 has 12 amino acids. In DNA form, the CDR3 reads TGTGCCAGCAGGTTGGGACAGGGAGGCTACACCTTC. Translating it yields CASRLGQGGYTF.

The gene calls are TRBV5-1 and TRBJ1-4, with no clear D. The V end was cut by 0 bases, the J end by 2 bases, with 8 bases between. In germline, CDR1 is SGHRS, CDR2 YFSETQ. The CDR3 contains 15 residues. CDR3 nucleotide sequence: TGCGCCAGCAGCTTGGGAGGTTCGACTAATGAAAAACTGTTTTTT. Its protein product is CASSLGGSTNEKLFF.

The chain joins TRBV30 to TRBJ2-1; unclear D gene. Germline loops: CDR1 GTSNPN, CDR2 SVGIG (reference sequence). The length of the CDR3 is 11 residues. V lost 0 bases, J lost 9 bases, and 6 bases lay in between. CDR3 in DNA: TGTGCCTGGAGTGTACGTGGTGAGCAGTTCTTC. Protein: CAWSVRGEQFF.

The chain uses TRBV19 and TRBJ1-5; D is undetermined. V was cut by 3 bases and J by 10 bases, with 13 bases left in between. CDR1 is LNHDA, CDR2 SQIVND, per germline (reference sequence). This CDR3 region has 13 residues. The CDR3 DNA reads TGTGCCAGTAGTATTGGGCTCGGATCTCCCCAGCATTTT. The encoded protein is CASSIGLGSPQHF. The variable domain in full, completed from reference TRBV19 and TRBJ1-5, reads DGGITQSPKYLFRKEGQNVTLSCEQNLNHDAMYWYRQDPGQGLRLIYYSQIVNDFQKGDIAEGYSVSREKKESFPLTVTSAQKNPTAFYLCASSIGLGSPQHFGDGTRLSIL.

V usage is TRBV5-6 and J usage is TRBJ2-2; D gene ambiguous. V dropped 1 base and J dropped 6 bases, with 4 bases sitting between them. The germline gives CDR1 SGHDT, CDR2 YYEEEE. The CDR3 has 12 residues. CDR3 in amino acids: CASSLLAGELFF. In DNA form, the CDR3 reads TGTGCCAGCAGCTTGTTGGCCGGGGAGCTGTTTTTT.

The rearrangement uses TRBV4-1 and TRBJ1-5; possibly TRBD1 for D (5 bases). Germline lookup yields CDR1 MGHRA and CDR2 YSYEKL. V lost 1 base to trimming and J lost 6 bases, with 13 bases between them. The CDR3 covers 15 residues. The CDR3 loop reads CASSQGWAGSQPQHF. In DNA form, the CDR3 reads TGCGCCAGCAGCCAAGGGTGGGCAGGGTCTCAGCCCCAGCATTTT.

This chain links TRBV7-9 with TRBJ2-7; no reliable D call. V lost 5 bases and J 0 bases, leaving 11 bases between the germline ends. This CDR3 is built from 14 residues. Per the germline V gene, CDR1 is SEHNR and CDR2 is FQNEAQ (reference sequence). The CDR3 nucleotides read TGTGCCAGCAGCCGAACCCCCGACTCCTACGAGCAGTACGTC. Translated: CASSRTPDSYEQYV.

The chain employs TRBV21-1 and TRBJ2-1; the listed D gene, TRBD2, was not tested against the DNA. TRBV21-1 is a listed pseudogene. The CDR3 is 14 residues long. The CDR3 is CASSKSRRDNEQFF. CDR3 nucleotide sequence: TGTGCCAGCAGCAAATCTCGACGGGACAATGAGCAGTTCTTC.

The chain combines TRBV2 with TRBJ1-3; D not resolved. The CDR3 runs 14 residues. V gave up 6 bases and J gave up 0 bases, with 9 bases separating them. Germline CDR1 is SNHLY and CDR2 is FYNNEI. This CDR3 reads CASSTASSGNTIYF. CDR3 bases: TGTGCCAGCAGCACAGCTAGCTCTGGAAACACCATATATTTT.

The CDR3 nucleotides are TGTGCCACCAGTGACTTACCCTTATGGGGGGCTAGCTCCTACAATGAGCAGTTCTTC. It specifies CATSDLPLWGASSYNEQFF. The chain combines TRBV24-1 with TRBJ2-1; D tentatively reads TRBD1 or TRBD2 (6 bases each). There are 19 residues in the CDR3. Trimming pared 4 bases from V and 0 bases from J, leaving 21 bases between. CDR1 is KGHDR, CDR2 SFDVKD, per germline.

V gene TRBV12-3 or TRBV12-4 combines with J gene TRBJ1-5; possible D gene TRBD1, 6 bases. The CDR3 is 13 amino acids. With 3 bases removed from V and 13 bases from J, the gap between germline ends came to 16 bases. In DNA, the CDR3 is TGTGCCAGCAGTTTTTCAATGGCGGACAGTCAGCATTTT. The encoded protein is CASSFSMADSQHF.

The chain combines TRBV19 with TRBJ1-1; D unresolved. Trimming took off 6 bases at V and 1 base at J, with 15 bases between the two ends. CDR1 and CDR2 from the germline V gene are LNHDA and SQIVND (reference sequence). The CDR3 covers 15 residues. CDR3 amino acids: CASSSETIGNTEAFF. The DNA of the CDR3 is TGTGCCAGTAGCTCCGAGACGATAGGGAACACTGAAGCTTTCTTT.